This T cell receptor (beta chain) originates from a study of T cell responses to AZD1222 COVID-19 vaccine. Study-level results: Recipients of two AZD1222 doses showed rising Spike-specific TCR breadth and depth.

V lost 4 bases and J 8 bases, leaving 15 bases between the germline ends. There are 14 residues in the CDR3. Germline V gives CDR1 SGDLS, CDR2 YYNGEE. Pooled samples include second doses given at about 4 or 12 weeks. This clone was picked up one time. Its antigen is as yet unknown. Some clones are missing from TCRdb's copy, which holds only in-frame ones; the method was immunoSEQ multiplex PCR. Found here are approximately 140,000 clones, more than 90% of them singletons; the top ten hold roughly 2%. Sequencing used peripheral blood, obtained 28 days after the second AZD1222 dose. The rearrangement uses TRBV9 and TRBJ1-4, with D possibly matching TRBD1 (6 bases). The receptor's source is an adult who received the AZD1222 COVID-19 vaccine. The CDR3 spells CASSPGGPQEKLFF. The CDR3 DNA is TGTGCCAGCAGCCCGGGGGGGCCGCAGGAAAAACTGTTTTTT.